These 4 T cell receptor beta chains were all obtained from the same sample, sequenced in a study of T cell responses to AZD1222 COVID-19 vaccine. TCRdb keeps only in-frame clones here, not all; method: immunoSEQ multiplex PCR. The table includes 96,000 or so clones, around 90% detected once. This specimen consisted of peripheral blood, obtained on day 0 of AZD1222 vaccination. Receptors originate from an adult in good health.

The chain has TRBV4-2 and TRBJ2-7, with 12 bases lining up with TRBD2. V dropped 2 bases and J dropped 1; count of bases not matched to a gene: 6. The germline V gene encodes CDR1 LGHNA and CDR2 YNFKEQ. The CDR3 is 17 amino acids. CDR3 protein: CASSQLGLAGLSYEQYF. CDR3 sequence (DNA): TGTGCCAGCAGCCAACTCGGACTAGCGGGGCTGTCCTACGAGCAGTACTTC.

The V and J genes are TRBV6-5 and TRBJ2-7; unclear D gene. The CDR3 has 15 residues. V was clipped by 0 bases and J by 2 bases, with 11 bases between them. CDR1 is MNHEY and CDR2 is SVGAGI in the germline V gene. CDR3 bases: TGTGCCAGCAGTTACTCGGGCGGTGGCACCTACGAGCAGTACTTC. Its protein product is CASSYSGGGTYEQYF.

CDR3 nucleotide sequence: TGTGCCAGCAGTCCTTTACCCATGAAGGGACTGGGGCACAATGAGCAGTTCTTC. Translation gives CASSPLPMKGLGHNEQFF. The V and J genes are TRBV6-6 and TRBJ2-1; maybe TRBD2 (6 bases). V was trimmed by 5 bases and J by 5 bases, leaving 25 bases between them. Looked up from germline, CDR1 is MNHNY and CDR2 is SVGAGI (reference sequence). The CDR3 contains 18 residues.

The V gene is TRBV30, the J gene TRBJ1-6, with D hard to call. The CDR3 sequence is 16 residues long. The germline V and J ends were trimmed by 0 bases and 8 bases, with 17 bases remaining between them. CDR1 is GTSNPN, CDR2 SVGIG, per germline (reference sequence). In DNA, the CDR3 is TGTGCCTGGAGTGTACTGGCGGTAGAGGCCGATTCACCCCTCCACTTT. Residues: CAWSVLAVEADSPLHF.